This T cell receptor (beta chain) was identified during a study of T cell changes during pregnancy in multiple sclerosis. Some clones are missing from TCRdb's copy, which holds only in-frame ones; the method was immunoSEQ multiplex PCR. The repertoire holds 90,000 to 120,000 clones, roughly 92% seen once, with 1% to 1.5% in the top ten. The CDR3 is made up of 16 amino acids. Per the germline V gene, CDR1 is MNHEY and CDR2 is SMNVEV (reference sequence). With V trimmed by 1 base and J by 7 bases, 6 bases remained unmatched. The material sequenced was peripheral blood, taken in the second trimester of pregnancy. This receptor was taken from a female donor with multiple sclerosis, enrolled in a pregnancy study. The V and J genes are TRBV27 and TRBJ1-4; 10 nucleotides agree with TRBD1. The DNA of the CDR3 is TGTGCCAGCAGTTTATGGGCCGGGACAGGGGTTGAAAAACTGTTTTTT. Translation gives CASSLWAGTGVEKLFF.